The table lists the clone carrying this T cell receptor beta chain with a few counts. A second PCR of about 6 to 11 cycles used a sample-barcoded 5' primer and a J-beta primer mix. TCRdb re-derived calls from the 5' RACE reads in MiXCR, one entry per CDR3 protein. In the table there are around 900,000 distinct CDR3 sequences, roughly 51% of which are singletons. This specimen comes from a study of blood T cells in healthy people across ages. Trimming left V 7 bases short and J 7 bases short, with 19 bases between. The germline V gene has CDR1 MDHEN and CDR2 SYDVKM. The CDR3 runs to 15 residues. V gene TRBV28 combines with J gene TRBJ1-4; tentative D call: TRBD1 (5 bases). The sequenced sample was blood. This receptor was identified in a woman aged 55-69 years in good health. The CDR3 coding sequence is TGTGCCAGCATCTCACGTCTGGGGGGAGGTGAAAAACTGTTTTTT. It encodes CASISRLGGGEKLFF.